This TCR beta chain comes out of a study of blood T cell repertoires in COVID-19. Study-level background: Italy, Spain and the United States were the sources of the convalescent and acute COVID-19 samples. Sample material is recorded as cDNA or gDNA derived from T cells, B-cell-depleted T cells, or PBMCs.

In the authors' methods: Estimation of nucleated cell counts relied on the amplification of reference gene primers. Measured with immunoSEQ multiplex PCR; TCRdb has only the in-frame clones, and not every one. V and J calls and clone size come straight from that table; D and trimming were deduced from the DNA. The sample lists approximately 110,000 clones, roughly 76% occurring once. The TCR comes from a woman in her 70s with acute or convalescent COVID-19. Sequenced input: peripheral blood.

For the CDR3, the DNA is TGTGCCAGCAGCTTCCCGGGACTAGCGGGAGTGGATACGCAGTATTTT. This gives the protein CASSFPGLAGVDTQYF. V gene TRBV5-6 combines with J gene TRBJ2-3; 14 nucleotides align to TRBD2. Looked up from germline, CDR1 is SGHDT and CDR2 is YYEEEE. The CDR3 loop spans 16 amino acids. Unmatched junction bases numbered 5, after V lost 2 bases and J lost 6 bases.